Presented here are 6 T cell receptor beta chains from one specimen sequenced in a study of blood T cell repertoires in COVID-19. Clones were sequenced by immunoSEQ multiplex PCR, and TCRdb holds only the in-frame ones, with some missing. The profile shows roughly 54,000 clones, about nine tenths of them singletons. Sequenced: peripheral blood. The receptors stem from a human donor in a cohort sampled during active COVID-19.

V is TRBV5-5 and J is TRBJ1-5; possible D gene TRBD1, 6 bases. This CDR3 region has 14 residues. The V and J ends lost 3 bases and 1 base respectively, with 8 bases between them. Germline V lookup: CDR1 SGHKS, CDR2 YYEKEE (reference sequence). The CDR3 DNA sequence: TGTGCCAGCAGCTCTGACAGGAGCAATCAGCCCCAGCATTTT. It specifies CASSSDRSNQPQHF.

The CDR3 sequence is CASSFKRDPLSGELFF. The CDR3 nucleotides read TGTGCCAGCAGCTTCAAGAGGGATCCCCTTTCCGGGGAGCTGTTTTTT. The chain is built from TRBV5-5 and TRBJ2-2, with D perhaps TRBD2 (5 bases). The germline V and J ends were trimmed by 2 bases and 6 bases, with 17 bases remaining between them. This CDR3 is built from 16 residues. CDR1 and CDR2 (germline): SGHKS, YYEKEE (reference sequence).

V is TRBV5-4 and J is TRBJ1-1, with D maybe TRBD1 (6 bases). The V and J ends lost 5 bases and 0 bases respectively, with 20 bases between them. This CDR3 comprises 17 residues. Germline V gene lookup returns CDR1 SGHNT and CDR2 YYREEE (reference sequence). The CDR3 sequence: CASSSYTGTKMNTEAFF. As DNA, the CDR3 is TGTGCCAGCAGTTCATACACAGGGACCAAAATGAACACTGAAGCTTTCTTT.

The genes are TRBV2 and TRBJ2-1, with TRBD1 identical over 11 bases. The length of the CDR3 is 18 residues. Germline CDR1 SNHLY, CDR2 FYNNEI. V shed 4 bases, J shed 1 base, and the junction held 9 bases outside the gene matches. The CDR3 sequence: CASSGWGDRGFSYNEQFF. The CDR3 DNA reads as TGTGCCAGCAGTGGGTGGGGGGACAGGGGGTTTTCCTACAATGAGCAGTTCTTC.

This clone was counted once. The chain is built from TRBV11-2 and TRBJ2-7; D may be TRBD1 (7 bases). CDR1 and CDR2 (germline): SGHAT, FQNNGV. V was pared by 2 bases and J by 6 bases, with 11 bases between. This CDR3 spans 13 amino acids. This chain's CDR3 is CASSLTQGGEQYF. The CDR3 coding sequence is TGTGCCAGCAGCTTAACTCAGGGGGGCGAGCAGTACTTC.

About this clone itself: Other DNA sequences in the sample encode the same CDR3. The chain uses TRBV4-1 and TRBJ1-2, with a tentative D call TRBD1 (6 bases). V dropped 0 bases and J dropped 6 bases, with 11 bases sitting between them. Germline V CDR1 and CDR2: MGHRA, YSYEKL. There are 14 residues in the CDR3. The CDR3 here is CASSQEGRGDGYTF. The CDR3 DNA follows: TGCGCCAGCAGCCAAGAAGGGAGGGGGGATGGCTACACCTTC.